This T cell receptor beta chain stems from a study of regulatory T cells in long-lasting Graves disease listed by TCRdb under 2021. Regarding the complete study: Patients with newly diagnosed Graves' disease had been on antithyroid drugs for under 3 months. This study used TCR sequencing and RNA sequencing of peripheral blood to compare persistent Graves' disease patients against newly diagnosed Graves' disease patients. A total of around 35 samples underwent TCR sequencing, from about 13 patients with persistent Graves' disease and roughly 20 patients with newly diagnosed Graves' disease. The study was registered as a clinical trial and conducted in China. What the work shows at the level of the full study, not this receptor alone: The authors noted that the small sample size was a limitation that may lower accuracy. TRBV28, TRBJ1-2 and TRBJ2-5 were preferentially used in persistent disease, while TRBV20-1 and TRBJ2-1 were favored in newly diagnosed disease. The study examined only peripheral blood because the primary lesion, thyroid tissue, could not be accessed. More public clonotypes were shared among persistent patients (around 2,600) than among newly diagnosed patients (roughly 1,000). Compared with newly diagnosed patients, patients with persistent Graves' disease had lower TCR Shannon entropy and fewer highly expanded clones, which suggests clonal expansion. Sequencing and analysis were restricted to the TCR beta chain.

The CDR3 sequence holds 13 residues, the cysteine and phenylalanine included. Only the CDR3 portion is preserved as DNA: 39 bases, with reading frame beginning at the first base. The germline V gene gives CDR1 as MNHEY and CDR2 as SVGEGT. The germline ends are 12 bases apart after V is trimmed by 5 bases and J by 7 bases. The receptor library was made with multiplex PCR. TCRdb lists the instrument as Illumina HiSeq 4000. TCR beta libraries were built with iRepertoire HTBI primers and Arm-PCR amplification of CDR3 regions. Gel purification was performed on PCR products prior to sequencing. The authors processed their data as follows. Gene usage analysis of CDR3 amino acid clonotypes used the 55 to 80 TRBV and around 14 TRBJ segments found across samples. Filtered high-quality paired reads were merged into contigs using COPE and FqMerger. BLAST was used to align contigs to the IMGT TRBV, TRBD and TRBJ reference genes, and CDR3 was defined following IMGT. Any clonotype with a frequency above 0.1% was counted as a highly expanded clone. Shannon entropy was used to measure repertoire diversity, and the Gini coefficient was used to measure V-J evenness. Clonotypes shared by more than one individual were considered public. TCRdb reworked the public reads: Q25 trimming with fastp, MiXCR clone assembly, productive beta chains retained. Every distinct CDR3 protein forms one entry, paired with its most common genes and DNA. The V and J calls follow TCRdb's processing rather than the paper's. The sample table contains 450,000 to 700,000 distinct CDR3 sequences; only one count was recorded for around an eighth of them. Approximately 9.3% of the sample rests with the top ten.

This specimen's time point label, per the study, means: newly diagnosed GD, antithyroid drugs for less than 3 months. For both TCR sequencing and RNA sequencing, RNA was extracted from PBMCs in TRIzol. Graves' disease was diagnosed according to American Thyroid Association guidelines. Patients for the study were recruited at an endocrinology department in Xi'an, China. Each patient gave 9 to 10 milliliters of peripheral blood, collected in an EDTA anticoagulant tube. PBMCs were isolated by Ficoll Paque Plus density gradient separation without further T cell sorting. RNA quality was checked with an Agilent 2100 Bioanalyzer and agarose gel, and concentration with a NanoDrop 2000. Remarks on this clonotype: No antigen is known for it. It has no much larger one-base neighbor in the sample; base qualities were not kept.

This sample also appeared in a second study, on T cells in Graves' hyperthyroidism and ophthalmopathy. The second paper further reports: Stable Graves' hyperthyroidism was defined as no progression to ophthalmopathy during 18 months of follow-up. The hyperthyroidism patients were between 18 and 65 years old and newly diagnosed, with a disease duration of less than 2 months. Any patient with an uncontrolled infection, another autoimmune disease, pregnancy or lactation was excluded. Diagnoses were established on the basis of clinical symptoms, serum thyroxine and TRAb, thyroid ultrasound, and orbital computed tomography. The TCR CDR3 was subjected to a first round of RT-PCR using the HTBI primer set and the Qiagen OneStep RT-PCR kit. Most expanded thyroid clonotypes (frequency above 0.001) were also detected in blood, a finding suggesting that blood repertoires may reflect thyroid immune responses. Ophthalmopathy was separated from stable hyperthyroidism by a 13 V-J signature model, with around 90% sensitivity and about 84% specificity obtained in cross-validation and 80%/75% obtained in testing. In validation, the model predicted progression to ophthalmopathy a median of 6.5 months before onset, with approximately 68% sensitivity and just under 75% specificity. To identify TCR V-J signatures that set the groups apart, the researchers used a discovery cohort of roughly 100 patients, made up of 40 to 45 with Graves' ophthalmopathy and 57 with stable Graves' hyperthyroidism. Whether ophthalmopathy could be predicted prospectively was tested in an independent validation cohort made up of fewer than 20 hyperthyroidism patients plus 17 patients who later progressed to ophthalmopathy. The 85 to 100 discovery patients were randomly split 7:3 into training and test sets. In addition, the study compared T-cell repertoires in thyroid tissue and in blood from six Graves' hyperthyroidism patients. Once sampling was done, hyperthyroidism patients were given methimazole at a starting dose of 30 mg daily, whereas ophthalmopathy patients were given high-dose intravenous methylprednisolone. The libraries were constructed in a second round of multiplex PCR and then size-selected and purified. Libraries were sequenced paired-end with 100 bp reads on an Illumina HiSeq2000. SOAPnuke was used to process the raw data, removing reads that contained adapters or uncalled bases, had a mean Phred below 15, or lacked an exact match to the constant primer or identifier. High-quality paired reads were merged with COPE v1.2.5, and unique nucleotide sequences were defined as clonotypes. Clonotypes were aligned to IMGT TRBV, TRBD and TRBJ reference segments using MiTCR v1.1. Only V-J combinations with frequency above 0.0001, covering 99% to 99.2% of repertoires, were analysed. A TCS score was defined as the ratio between F50 (clonal expansion) and ExV (chaos), using BLOSUM62-based TCRdist between CDR3 peptides within each V-J. Welch's t-statistics and random forest reduced 450 to 600 V-J features to 13, which were used in a naive Bayes classifier (R e1071). Sample size was not statistically predetermined, and blinding of investigators to group allocation was not performed. TCR Vbeta CDR3 sequencing of 135 peripheral blood samples (more than 40 ophthalmopathy, approximately 80 hyperthyroidism and about 17 progressor patients) is reported in the paper.

Sequencing was performed on peripheral blood mononuclear cells (PBMCs), taken at new diagnosis, from a patient treated with antithyroid drugs. The chain uses TRBV6-2 or TRBV6-3 and TRBJ2-1, with no confident D gene call. This clonotype originated in a young man with Graves disease. Donor details come from another sample of the same person, matched by shared clones. The bases are TGTGCCAGCAGTCAACCGGCGCCGAATGAGCAGTTCTTC. Its amino acids are CASSQPAPNEQFF.